This passage covers 15 T cell receptor beta chains from one sample sequenced in a study of TIL therapy for anti-PD-1-resistant metastatic lung cancer. Described time point: pre-treatment sample, taken before nivolumab and TIL therapy. Pleural nodules or supraclavicular lymph nodes made up most of the excised metastases sampled. The libraries were made with immunoSEQ v3. The repertoire was sequenced with immunoSEQ multiplex PCR; TCRdb's copy has only in-frame clones and lacks some. The sample records 25,000 to 30,000 clones, approximately 57% being singletons. This specimen was tumor tissue, taken at baseline. The source of these receptors is a woman between 25 and 80 years old with non-small cell lung cancer.

With regard to this clone: This sample also contains other DNA sequences that code for the same CDR3. V and J are TRBV6-1 and TRBJ1-2, with unresolved D. The CDR3 extends over 13 amino acids. Germline-derived CDR1 and CDR2 are MNHNS and SASEGT. V was shortened by 3 bases and J by 2 bases, with 7 bases between the two germline ends. For the CDR3, the DNA is TGTGCCAGCAGTGAGAGACCAAACTATGGCTACACCTTC. Its protein is CASSERPNYGYTF.

The chain couples TRBV6-5 to TRBJ2-1, with 7 bases matching TRBD2. The germline CDR1 and CDR2 sequences are MNHEY and SVGAGI. CDR3 size: 15 residues. With 2 bases clipped from V and 4 bases from J, the junction kept 5 bases outside the gene matches. DNA of the CDR3: TGTGCCAGCAGTTACGGTGCGGGAGCGTACAATGAGCAGTTCTTC. This encodes CASSYGAGAYNEQFF.

The V and J genes are TRBV6-6 and TRBJ1-1, with D possibly being TRBD1 (5 bases). The V end was cut by 4 bases, the J end by 5 bases, with 8 bases between. Germline CDR1 MNHNY, CDR2 SVGAGI (reference sequence). This CDR3 region has 12 residues. The CDR3 loop reads CASSLRGTEAFF. The CDR3 coding sequence is TGTGCCAGCAGTTTGAGGGGTACTGAAGCTTTCTTT.

The V and J genes are TRBV13 and TRBJ1-4, with 8 nucleotides matching TRBD1. This CDR3 comprises 16 residues. CDR1 is PRHDT and CDR2 is FYEKMQ in the germline V gene (reference sequence). V shed 5 bases and J 5 bases; nucleotides not matched to a gene: 10. CDR3 protein: CASSSLGTGENEKLFF. CDR3 DNA sequence: TGTGCCAGCAGCAGTCTGGGGACAGGCGAGAATGAAAAACTGTTTTTT.

This chain links TRBV5-1 with TRBJ2-2, with a weak D call TRBD2 (6 bases). The CDR3 has 17 amino acids. Trimming removed 3 bases from V and 4 bases from J, with 19 bases in between. Germline V gene data show CDR1 as SGHRS and CDR2 as YFSETQ. In DNA form, the CDR3 reads TGCGCCAGCAGCTATGCAGGGCGCCCCGGGGGCACCGGGGAGCTGTTTTTT. Translating gives CASSYAGRPGGTGELFF.

The CDR3 sequence is CATSRGRDLGYTF. In DNA form, the CDR3 reads TGTGCCACCAGCAGAGGTCGGGATCTTGGCTACACCTTC. The rearrangement links TRBV15 to TRBJ1-2; D not certain. Germline V gives CDR1 LNHNV, CDR2 YYDKDF (reference sequence). Trimming removed 1 base at V and 7 bases at J, with 10 bases between. The CDR3 has 13 amino acids.

The V gene is TRBV5-1, the J gene TRBJ2-5; 11 positions match TRBD2. CDR1 is SGHRS and CDR2 is YFSETQ in the germline V gene. After removal of 4 bases from V and 5 bases from J, the junction contained 10 bases not matched to a gene. CDR3 size: 16 residues. The CDR3 nucleotides are TGCGCCAGCAGCCGGACCCTAGCGGGAGGCCAGGAGACCCAGTACTTC. The encoded protein is CASSRTLAGGQETQYF.

The CDR3 DNA reads as TGTGCCAGCAGCTTAGGGGCATACACAGATACGCAGTATTTT. It codes for CASSLGAYTDTQYF. The genes are TRBV7-7 and TRBJ2-3; D is undetermined. The CDR3 loop spans 14 amino acids. CDR1 is SSHAT and CDR2 is FNYEAQ in the germline V gene (reference sequence). V lost 1 base and J lost 2, with 7 bases in between.

The sample holds one count of this clone. The chain couples TRBV5-1 to TRBJ2-7; D is perhaps TRBD2 (5 bases). CDR1 SGHRS and CDR2 YFSETQ come from the germline V gene. The CDR3 is 15 residues long. Trimming removed 2 bases from V and 2 bases from J, with 14 bases in between. CDR3 residues: CASSFRESGAYEQYF. In nucleotides, the CDR3 is TGCGCCAGCAGCTTTAGGGAGAGTGGGGCCTACGAGCAGTACTTC.

The CDR3 nucleotides read TGCAGTGCTAGAGATCTGGAGACCCAGTACTTC. This encodes CSARDLETQYF. This chain joins TRBV20-1 and TRBJ2-5; D gene ambiguous. The CDR3 length is 11 residues. Trimming removed 0 bases at V and 5 bases at J, with 4 bases between. CDR1 is DFQATT, CDR2 SNEGSKA, per germline (reference sequence).

The chain joins TRBV29-1 to TRBJ2-2; no definite D call. Germline V gives CDR1 SQVTM, CDR2 ANQGSEA. The CDR3 is 16 amino acids. Deletions cut 5 bases from V and 1 base from J, with 17 bases between. The CDR3 protein is CSVQGSNFQNTGELFF. DNA of the CDR3: TGCAGCGTTCAAGGTTCGAACTTCCAGAACACCGGGGAGCTGTTTTTT.

The chain couples TRBV27 to TRBJ1-5; 7 bases are shared with TRBD1. CDR1 and CDR2 (germline): MNHEY, SMNVEV (reference sequence). The CDR3 has 16 amino acids. V was clipped by 7 bases and J by 0 bases; unmatched bases: 9. The CDR3, as DNA: TGTGCCAGCACCCCAGGGGGGGTGAATAGCAATCAGCCCCAGCATTTT. Amino acid sequence: CASTPGGVNSNQPQHF.

This chain connects TRBV10-2 to TRBJ1-1; tentative D call: TRBD1 (5 bases). The CDR3 has 14 residues. Germline values: CDR1 WSHSY, CDR2 SAAADI. Trimming left V 2 bases short and J 7 bases short, with 14 bases between. In DNA, the CDR3 is TGCGCCAGCAGTGAGCCCGTGGGGCAGTTTGAAGCTTTCTTT. Protein sequence: CASSEPVGQFEAFF.

The chain links TRBV19 to TRBJ1-5; no firm D call. This CDR3 has 14 residues. Trimming took off 1 base at V and 5 bases at J, with 9 bases between the two ends. The V gene's germline CDR1 is LNHDA and CDR2 SQIVND (reference sequence). Written as DNA, the CDR3 is TGTGCCAGTAGTATAGGGAACTCCCATCAGCCCCAGCATTTT. Residues: CASSIGNSHQPQHF. Complete variable domain (other parts from reference TRBV19 and TRBJ1-5): DGGITQSPKYLFRKEGQNVTLSCEQNLNHDAMYWYRQDPGQGLRLIYYSQIVNDFQKGDIAEGYSVSREKKESFPLTVTSAQKNPTAFYLCASSIGNSHQPQHFGDGTRLSIL.

The genes are TRBV6-5 and TRBJ2-1; the D is unclear. CDR1 is MNHEY and CDR2 is SVGAGI in the germline V gene. CDR3 size: 15 residues. The ends were cut back, 6 bases at V and 8 bases at J, with 20 bases in the middle. The chain's CDR3 is CASSLMGKGQDEQFF. DNA of the CDR3: TGTGCCAGCAGCCTCATGGGTAAGGGCCAGGATGAGCAGTTCTTC.